Given below is one T cell receptor beta chain in context. Its antigen remains unknown. Every bit of the isolated RNA underwent reverse transcription, so sequencing read expressed TCRB transcripts. Here immunoSEQ multiplex PCR was the method, and the copy in TCRdb shows in-frame clones only, minus some. The sample holds 450,000 to 600,000 clones, 30% seen once. Germline V gene lookup returns CDR1 GTSNPN and CDR2 SVGIG (reference sequence). The CDR3 is 14 amino acids. With V trimmed by 4 bases and J by 7 bases, 7 bases remained unmatched. The entry originates in a study of beta chain features in type 1 diabetes. Study-level information: Comparable age, gender and cell yields were observed in patients relative to healthy donors. Examined across all samples were about 110 million sorted cells.

Findings of the study overall: cDNA-based sequencing might over-represent cells highly expressing TCR.

CD4+ naive, central memory, regulatory and stem cell-like memory cells were sorted via CD45RO/CCR7/CD25/CD127/CD95/CD27. The clonotype was recovered from a man between 18 and 29 years old in good health. The sample taken for sequencing was naive CD4+ T cells from blood. V and J are TRBV30 and TRBJ1-4, with TRBD1 identical over 9 bases. As DNA, the CDR3 is TGTGCCTGGACTTACAGGGGGCTGGGTGAAAAACTGTTTTTT. As protein: CAWTYRGLGEKLFF. Combining the CDR3 with reference TRBV30 and TRBJ1-4 gives the whole variable domain SQTIHQWPATLVQPVGSPLSLECTVEGTSNPNLYWYRQAAGRGLQLLFYSVGIGQISSEVPQNLSASRPQDRQFILSSKKLLLSDSGFYLCAWTYRGLGEKLFFGSGTQLSVL.